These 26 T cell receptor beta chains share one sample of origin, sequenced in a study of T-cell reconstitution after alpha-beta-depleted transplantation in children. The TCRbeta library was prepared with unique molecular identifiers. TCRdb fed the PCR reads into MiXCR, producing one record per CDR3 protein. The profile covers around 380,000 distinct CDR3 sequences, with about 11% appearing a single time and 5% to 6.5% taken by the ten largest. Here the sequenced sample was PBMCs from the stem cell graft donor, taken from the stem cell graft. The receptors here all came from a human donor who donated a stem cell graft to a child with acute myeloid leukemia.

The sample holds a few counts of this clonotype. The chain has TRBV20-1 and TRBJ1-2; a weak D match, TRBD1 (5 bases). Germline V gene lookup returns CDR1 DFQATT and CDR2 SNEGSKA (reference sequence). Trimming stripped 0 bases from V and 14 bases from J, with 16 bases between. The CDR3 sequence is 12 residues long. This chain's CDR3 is CSAREGIGGGTF. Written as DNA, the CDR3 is TGCAGTGCTAGAGAAGGGATTGGGGGAGGGACCTTC.

The chain's CDR3 is CASSLELQGPYNEQFF. The CDR3 DNA is TGCGCCAGCAGCCTCGAACTACAGGGGCCTTACAATGAGCAGTTCTTC. The V gene is TRBV4-1, the J gene TRBJ2-1; TRBD1 aligns across 7 bases. There are 16 residues in the CDR3. J lost 4 bases, V lost 4 bases, and 10 bases had no gene match. The germline V gene encodes CDR1 MGHRA and CDR2 YSYEKL.

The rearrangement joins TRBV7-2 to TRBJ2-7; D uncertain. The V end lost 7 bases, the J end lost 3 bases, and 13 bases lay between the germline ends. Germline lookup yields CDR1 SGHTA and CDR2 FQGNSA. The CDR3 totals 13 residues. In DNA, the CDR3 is TGTGCCAGCACCCCAGACGGAGACTACGAGCAGTACTTC. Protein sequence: CASTPDGDYEQYF.

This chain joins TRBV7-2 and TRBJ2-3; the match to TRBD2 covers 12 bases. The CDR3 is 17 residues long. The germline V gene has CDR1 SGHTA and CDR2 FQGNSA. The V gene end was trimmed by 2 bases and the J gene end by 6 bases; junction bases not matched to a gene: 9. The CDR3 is CASSLLPSGRARDTQYF. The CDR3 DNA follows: TGTGCCAGCAGCTTACTGCCTAGCGGGAGGGCCCGGGATACGCAGTATTTT. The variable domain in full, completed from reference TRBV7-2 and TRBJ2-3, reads GAGVSQSPSNKVTEKGKDVELRCDPISGHTALYWYRQSLGQGLEFLIYFQGNSAPDKSGLPSDRFSAERTGGSVSTLTIQRTQQEDSAVYLCASSLLPSGRARDTQYFGPGTRLTVL.

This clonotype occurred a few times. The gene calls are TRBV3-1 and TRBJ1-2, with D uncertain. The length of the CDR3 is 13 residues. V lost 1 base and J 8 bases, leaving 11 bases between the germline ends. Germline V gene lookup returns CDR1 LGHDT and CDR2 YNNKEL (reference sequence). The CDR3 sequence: CASSQVGPGGYTF. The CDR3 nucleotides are TGTGCCAGCAGCCAAGTTGGGCCTGGAGGCTACACCTTC.

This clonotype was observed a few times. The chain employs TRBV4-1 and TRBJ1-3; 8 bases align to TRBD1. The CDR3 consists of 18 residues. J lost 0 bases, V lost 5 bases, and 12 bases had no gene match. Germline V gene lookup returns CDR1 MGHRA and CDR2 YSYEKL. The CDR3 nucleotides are TGCGCCAGCAGCTATATGACGGACAGGGCTTCCTCTGGAAACACCATATATTTT. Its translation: CASSYMTDRASSGNTIYF.

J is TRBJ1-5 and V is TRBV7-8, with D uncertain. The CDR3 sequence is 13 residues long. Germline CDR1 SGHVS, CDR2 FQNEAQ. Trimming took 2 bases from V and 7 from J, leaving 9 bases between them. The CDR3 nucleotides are TGTGCCAGCAGCTTAAAGAACCAGCAGCCCCAGCATTTT. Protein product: CASSLKNQQPQHF. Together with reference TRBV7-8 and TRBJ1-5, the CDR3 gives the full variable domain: GAGVSQSPRYKVAKRGQDVALRCDPISGHVSLFWYQQALGQGPEFLTYFQNEAQLDKSGLPSDRFFAERPEGSVSTLKIQRTQQEDSAVYLCASSLKNQQPQHFGDGTRLSIL.

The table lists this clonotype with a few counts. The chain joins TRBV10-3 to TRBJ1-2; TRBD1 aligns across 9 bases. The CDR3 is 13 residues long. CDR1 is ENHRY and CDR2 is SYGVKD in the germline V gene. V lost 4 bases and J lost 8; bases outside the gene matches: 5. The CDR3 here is CAISGRDREGYTF. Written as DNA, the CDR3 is TGTGCCATCAGTGGCCGGGACAGGGAAGGCTACACCTTC.

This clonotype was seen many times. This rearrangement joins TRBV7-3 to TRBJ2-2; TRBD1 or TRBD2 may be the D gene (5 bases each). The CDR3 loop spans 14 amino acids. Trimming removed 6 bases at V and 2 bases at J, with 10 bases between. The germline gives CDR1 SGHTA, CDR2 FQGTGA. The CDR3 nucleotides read TGTGCCAGCAGTCTCGGGGCCAACACCGGGGAGCTGTTTTTT. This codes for CASSLGANTGELFF.

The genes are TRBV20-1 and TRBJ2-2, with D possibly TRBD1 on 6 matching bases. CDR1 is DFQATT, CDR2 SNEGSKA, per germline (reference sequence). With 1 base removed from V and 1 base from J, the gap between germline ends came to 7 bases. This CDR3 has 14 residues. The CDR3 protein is CSARGTVNTGELFF. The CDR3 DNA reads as TGCAGTGCTAGAGGGACAGTGAACACCGGGGAGCTGTTTTTT.

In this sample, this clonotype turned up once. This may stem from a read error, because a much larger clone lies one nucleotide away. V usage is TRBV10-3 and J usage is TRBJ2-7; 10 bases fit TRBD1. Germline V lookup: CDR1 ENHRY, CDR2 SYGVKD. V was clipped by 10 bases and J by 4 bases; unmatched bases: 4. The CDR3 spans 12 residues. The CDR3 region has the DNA TGTGCCACCGGGGACAGGGGTTACGAGCAGTACTTC. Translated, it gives CATGDRGYEQYF.

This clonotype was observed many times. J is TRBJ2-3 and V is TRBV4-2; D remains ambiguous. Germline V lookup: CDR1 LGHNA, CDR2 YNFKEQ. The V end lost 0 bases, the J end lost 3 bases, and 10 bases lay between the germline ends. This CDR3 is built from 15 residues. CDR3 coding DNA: TGTGCCAGCAGCCAAGACTCCACCTCAACAGATACGCAGTATTTT. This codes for CASSQDSTSTDTQYF.

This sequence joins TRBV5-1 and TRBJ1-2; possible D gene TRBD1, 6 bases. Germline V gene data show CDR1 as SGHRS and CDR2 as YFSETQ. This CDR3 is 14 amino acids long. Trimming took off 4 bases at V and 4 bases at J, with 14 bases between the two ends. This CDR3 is CASSSVDSSYGYTF. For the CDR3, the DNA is TGCGCCAGCAGCAGCGTGGACAGTTCCTATGGCTACACCTTC.

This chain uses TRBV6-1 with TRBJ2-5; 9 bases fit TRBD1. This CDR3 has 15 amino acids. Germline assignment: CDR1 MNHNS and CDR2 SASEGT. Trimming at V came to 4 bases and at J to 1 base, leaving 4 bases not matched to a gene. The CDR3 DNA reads TGTGCCAGCAGTGGGGGACAGGGTATCCAAGAGACCCAGTACTTC. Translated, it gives CASSGGQGIQETQYF.

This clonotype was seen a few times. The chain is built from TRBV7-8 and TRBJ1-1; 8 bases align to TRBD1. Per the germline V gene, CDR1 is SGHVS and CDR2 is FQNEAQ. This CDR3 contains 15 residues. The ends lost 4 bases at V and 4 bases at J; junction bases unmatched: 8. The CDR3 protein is CASSSQGQGGTEAFF. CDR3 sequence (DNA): TGTGCCAGCAGCTCGCAAGGACAGGGAGGCACTGAAGCTTTCTTT.

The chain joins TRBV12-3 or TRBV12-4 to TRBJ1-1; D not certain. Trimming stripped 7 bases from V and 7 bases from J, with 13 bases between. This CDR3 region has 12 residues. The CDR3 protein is CASNRAGREAFF. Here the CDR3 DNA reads TGTGCCAGCAACCGGGCCGGGCGTGAAGCTTTCTTT.

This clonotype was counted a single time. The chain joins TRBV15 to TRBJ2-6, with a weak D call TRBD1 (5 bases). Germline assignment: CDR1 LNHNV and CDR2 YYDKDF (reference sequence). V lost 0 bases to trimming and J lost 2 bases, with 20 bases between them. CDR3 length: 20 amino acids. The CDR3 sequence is CATSRDRIQGGRAGANVLTF. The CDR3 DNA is TGTGCCACCAGCAGAGATCGAATTCAGGGCGGCCGCGCTGGGGCCAACGTCCTGACTTTC.

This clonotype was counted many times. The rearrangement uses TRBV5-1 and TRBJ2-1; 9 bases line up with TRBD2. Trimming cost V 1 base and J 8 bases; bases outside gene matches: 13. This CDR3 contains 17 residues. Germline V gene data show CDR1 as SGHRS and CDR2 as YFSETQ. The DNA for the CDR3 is TGCGCCAGCAGCTTGACCCCTAACCTAGCGGGACGGCATGAGCAGTTCTTC. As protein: CASSLTPNLAGRHEQFF.

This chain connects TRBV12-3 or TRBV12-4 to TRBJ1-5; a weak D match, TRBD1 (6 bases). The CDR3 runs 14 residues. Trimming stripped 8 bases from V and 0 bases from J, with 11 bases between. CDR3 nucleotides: TGTGCCAGCTCGGGACACCTTAGCAATCAGCCCCAGCATTTT. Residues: CASSGHLSNQPQHF.

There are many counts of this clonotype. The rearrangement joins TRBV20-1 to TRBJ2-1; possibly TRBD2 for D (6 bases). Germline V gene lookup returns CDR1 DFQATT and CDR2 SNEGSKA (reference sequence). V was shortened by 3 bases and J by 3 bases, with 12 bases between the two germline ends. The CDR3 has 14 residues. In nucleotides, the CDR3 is TGCAGTGCTAGTGCGGGGCCGGACTACAATGAGCAGTTCTTC. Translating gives CSASAGPDYNEQFF.

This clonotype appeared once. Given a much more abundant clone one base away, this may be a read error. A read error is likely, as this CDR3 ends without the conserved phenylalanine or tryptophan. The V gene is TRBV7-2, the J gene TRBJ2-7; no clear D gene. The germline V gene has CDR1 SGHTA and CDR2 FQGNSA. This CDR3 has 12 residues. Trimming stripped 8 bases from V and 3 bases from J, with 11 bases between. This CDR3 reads CASGWTGYEQYL. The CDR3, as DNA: TGTGCCAGCGGATGGACGGGCTACGAGCAGTACTTG.

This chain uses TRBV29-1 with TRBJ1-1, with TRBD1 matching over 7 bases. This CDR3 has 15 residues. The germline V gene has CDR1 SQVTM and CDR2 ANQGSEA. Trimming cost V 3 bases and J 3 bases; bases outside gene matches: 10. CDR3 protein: CSVERQGGRDTEAFF. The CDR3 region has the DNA TGCAGCGTTGAGCGGCAGGGGGGTCGAGACACTGAAGCTTTCTTT.

The DNA of the CDR3 is TGCAGTGCTCATAGCGGGAGGGTTACAGATACGCAGTATTTT. It is translated as CSAHSGRVTDTQYF. V gene TRBV20-1 combines with J gene TRBJ2-3; 11 nucleotides line up with TRBD2. CDR3 length equals 14 residues. Germline values: CDR1 DFQATT, CDR2 SNEGSKA (reference sequence). V was clipped by 5 bases and J by 3 bases; unmatched bases: 4.

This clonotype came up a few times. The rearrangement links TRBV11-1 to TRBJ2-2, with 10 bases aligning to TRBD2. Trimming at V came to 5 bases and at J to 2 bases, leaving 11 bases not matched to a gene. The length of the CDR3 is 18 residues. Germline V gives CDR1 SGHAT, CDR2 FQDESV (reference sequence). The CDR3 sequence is CASSRTPAGGINTGELFF. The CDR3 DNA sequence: TGTGCCAGCAGCCGTACCCCAGCGGGAGGGATAAACACCGGGGAGCTGTTTTTT.

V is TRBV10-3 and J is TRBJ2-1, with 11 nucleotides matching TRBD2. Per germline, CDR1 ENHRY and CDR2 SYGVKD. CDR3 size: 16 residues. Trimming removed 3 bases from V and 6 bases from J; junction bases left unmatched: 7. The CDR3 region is CAISDPTSGRGNEQFF. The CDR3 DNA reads TGTGCCATCAGTGACCCTACTAGCGGGAGAGGCAATGAGCAGTTCTTC.

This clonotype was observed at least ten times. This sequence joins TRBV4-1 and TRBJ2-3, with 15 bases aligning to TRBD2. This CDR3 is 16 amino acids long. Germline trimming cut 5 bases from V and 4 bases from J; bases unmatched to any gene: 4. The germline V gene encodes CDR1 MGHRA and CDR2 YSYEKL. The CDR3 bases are TGCGCCAGCAGCAAAGGACTAGCGGGGGGGGCAGATACGCAGTATTTT. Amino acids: CASSKGLAGGADTQYF.